This T cell receptor (beta chain) was sequenced for a study of T cells in Graves' hyperthyroidism and ophthalmopathy. About the study: Any treatment followed the collection of peripheral blood at initial diagnosis.

This clonotype was detected ten times or more. The antigen is unknown. Study-wide results and limits: Most clonotypes expanded in the thyroid (above 0.001) were also present in blood. Stable hyperthyroidism was separated from ophthalmopathy by a model based on 13 V-J features.

The investigators amplified TCR beta CDR3 regions from RNA transcripts. With the HTBI primer set, the TCR CDR3 went through a first round of RT-PCR. TCRdb passed the multiplex PCR reads through MiXCR, listing each CDR3 protein once. Seen here are about 530,000 distinct CDR3 sequences, 17% observed once, and the top ten hold around 17%. Between the trimmed V and J ends, which lost 4 bases and 0 bases, there was a span of 9 bases. Looked up from germline, CDR1 is SEHNR and CDR2 is FQNEAQ (reference sequence). The CDR3 is made up of 14 amino acids. The sequence was collected from a woman younger than 30 with Graves' ophthalmopathy. The V call is TRBV7-9, the J call TRBJ1-1, with unresolved D. Sequencing was carried out using blood. CDR3 nucleotides: TGTGCCAGCAGCTCGACGGGAATGAACACTGAAGCTTTCTTT. Translating gives CASSSTGMNTEAFF.